A few counts support the clone carrying this TCR beta chain. What it binds is unknown. The sample is drawn from a study of cytomegalovirus exposure and HLA in healthy donors. Study results and caveats: Of the V segments, some could not be distinguished, including TRBV6-2 and TRBV6-3, and were excluded. TCR association rates varied by HLA locus in a later analysis, with DRB1 highest and HLA-C lowest.

This CDR3 is 19 amino acids long. PCR used 60 Vbeta primers and 13 Jbeta primers. Sequenced by immunoSEQ multiplex PCR; TCRdb stores in-frame clones only, minus some. The sample holds 150,000 or so clones, around three quarters seen once. The rearrangement links TRBV21-1 to TRBJ2-1; the table names TRBD1, a call not compared with the DNA. TRBV21-1 is a pseudogene segment. The sequenced sample was PBMCs. The receptor comes from a woman aged 40 to 50 in good health and CMV-seronegative. The CDR3 here is CASSKGEWGQGRSYNEQFF. CDR3 bases: TGTGCCAGCAGCAAAGGGGAATGGGGACAGGGGCGCTCCTACAATGAGCAGTTCTTC.